The T cell receptor beta chain under discussion was sequenced for a study of blood T cell repertoires in COVID-19. With V trimmed by 1 base and J by 6 bases, 9 bases remained unmatched. The germline V gene has CDR1 SGHNT and CDR2 YYREEE (reference sequence). The CDR3 contains 16 residues. In the authors' workflow: Reference gene primer amplification gave nucleated cell count estimates. Libraries were prepared by immunoSEQ multiplex PCR; TCRdb keeps only in-frame clonotypes and omits some of them. The V and J calls and the clone size are those of that table, but D and trimming were determined from the DNA. The sample lists a few hundred thousand clones; around 87% were seen once.

The genes are TRBV5-4 and TRBJ2-1, with 8 bases matching TRBD1. Sequencing input: PBMCs or T cells enriched from blood (not recorded which). The sequence was obtained from a man aged 35 to 55 in a cohort exposed to, infected with or recovered from COVID-19 (not recorded which). CDR3 in amino acids: CASSLLRTGGINEQFF. The CDR3 DNA reads TGTGCCAGCAGCTTGTTAAGAACAGGGGGGATCAATGAGCAGTTCTTC.